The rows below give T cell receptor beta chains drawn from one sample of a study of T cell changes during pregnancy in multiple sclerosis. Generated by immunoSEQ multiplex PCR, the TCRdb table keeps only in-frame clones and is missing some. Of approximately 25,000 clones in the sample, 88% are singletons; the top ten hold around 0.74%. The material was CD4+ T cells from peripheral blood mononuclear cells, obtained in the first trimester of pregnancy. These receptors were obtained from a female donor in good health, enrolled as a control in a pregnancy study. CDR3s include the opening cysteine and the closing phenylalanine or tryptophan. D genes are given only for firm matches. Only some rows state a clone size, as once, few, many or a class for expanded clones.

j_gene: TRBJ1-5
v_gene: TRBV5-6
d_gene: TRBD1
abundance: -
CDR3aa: CASSSGGTGDYQPQHF
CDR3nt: TGTGCCAGCAGCTCGGGCGGGACAGGGGATTATCAGCCCCAGCATTTT

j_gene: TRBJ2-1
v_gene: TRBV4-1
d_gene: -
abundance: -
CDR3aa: CASSQGTPGSLKNEQFF
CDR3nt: TGCGCCAGCAGCCAAGGGACCCCCGGGAGTTTGAAAAATGAGCAGTTCTTC

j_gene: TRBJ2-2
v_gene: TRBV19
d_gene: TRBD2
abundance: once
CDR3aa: CASIAPQLAGGGGELFF
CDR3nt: TGTGCCAGTATCGCCCCTCAACTAGCGGGAGGTGGCGGGGAGCTGTTTTTT

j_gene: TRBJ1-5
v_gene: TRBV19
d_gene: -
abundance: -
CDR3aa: CATRGGLGQPQHF
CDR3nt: TGTGCCACCCGGGGAGGGCTCGGGCAGCCCCAGCATTTT

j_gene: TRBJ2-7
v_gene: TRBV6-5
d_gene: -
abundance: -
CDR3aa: CASSYSMSPTGLEQYF
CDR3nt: TGTGCCAGCAGTTACTCGATGTCTCCCACCGGTTTAGAGCAGTACTTC

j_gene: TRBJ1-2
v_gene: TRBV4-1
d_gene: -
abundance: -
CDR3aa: CASSQGGLQEAIFGRYGYTF
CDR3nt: TGCGCCAGCAGCCAAGGGGGTCTTCAGGAGGCTATTTTTGGTCGCTATGGCTACACCTTC

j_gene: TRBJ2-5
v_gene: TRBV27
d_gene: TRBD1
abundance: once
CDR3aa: CASSRTGGLETQYF
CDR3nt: TGTGCCAGCAGTCGGACAGGGGGCTTGGAGACCCAGTACTTC

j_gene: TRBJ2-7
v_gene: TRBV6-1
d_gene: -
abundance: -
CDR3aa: CASSEAAYSSYEQYF
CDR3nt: TGTGCCAGCAGTGAAGCGGCTTATAGCTCCTACGAGCAGTACTTC

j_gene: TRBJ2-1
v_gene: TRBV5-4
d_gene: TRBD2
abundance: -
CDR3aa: CASSLGTSGMSPYNEQFF
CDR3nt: TGTGCCAGCAGCCTAGGGACTAGCGGGATGAGTCCCTACAATGAGCAGTTCTTC

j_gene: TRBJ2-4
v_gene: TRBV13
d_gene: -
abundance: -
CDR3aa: CASSLGWRENIQYF
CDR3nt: TGTGCCAGCAGCTTAGGATGGAGGGAAAACATTCAGTACTTC

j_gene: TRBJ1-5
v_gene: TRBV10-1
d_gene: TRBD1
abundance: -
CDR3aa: CASGDRGSQPQHF
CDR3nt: TGCGCCAGCGGAGACAGGGGTTCTCAGCCCCAGCATTTT

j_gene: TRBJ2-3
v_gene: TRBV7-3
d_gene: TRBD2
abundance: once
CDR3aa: CASSSSGGWADTQYF
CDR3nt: TGTGCCAGCAGTTCTAGCGGGGGGTGGGCAGATACGCAGTATTTT

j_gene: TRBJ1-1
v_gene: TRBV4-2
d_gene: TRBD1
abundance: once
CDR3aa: CASSQDLGQGANTEAFF
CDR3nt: TGTGCCAGCAGCCAAGATCTGGGACAGGGGGCGAACACTGAAGCTTTCTTT

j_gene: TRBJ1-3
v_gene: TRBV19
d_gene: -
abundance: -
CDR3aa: CASTLIGRAAGNTIYF
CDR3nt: TGTGCCAGTACCCTAATCGGCAGGGCTGCTGGAAACACCATATATTTT

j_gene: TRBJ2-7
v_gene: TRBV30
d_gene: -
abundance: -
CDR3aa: CAWSYQYDEQYF
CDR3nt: TGTGCCTGGAGTTACCAGTACGACGAGCAGTACTTC

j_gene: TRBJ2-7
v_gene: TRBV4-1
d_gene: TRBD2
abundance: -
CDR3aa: CASSQASGSFNEQYF
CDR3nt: TGCGCCAGCAGCCAAGCTAGCGGGAGTTTCAACGAGCAGTACTTC

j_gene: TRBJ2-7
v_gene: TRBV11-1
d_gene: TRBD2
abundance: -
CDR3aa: CASSPGGEQYF
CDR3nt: TGTGCCAGCAGCCCGGGGGGTGAGCAGTACTTC

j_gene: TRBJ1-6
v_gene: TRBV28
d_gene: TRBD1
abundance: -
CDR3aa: CASSFRGRNSPLHF
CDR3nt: TGTGCCAGCAGTTTTAGGGGGCGGAATTCACCCCTCCACTTT

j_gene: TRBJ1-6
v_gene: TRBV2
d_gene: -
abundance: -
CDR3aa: CASRRGEGNSPLHF
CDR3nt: TGTGCCAGCAGGCGGGGTGAAGGGAATTCACCCCTCCACTTT

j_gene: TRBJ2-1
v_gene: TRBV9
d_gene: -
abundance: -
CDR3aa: CASSVALDLSQFF
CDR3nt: TGTGCCAGCAGCGTAGCTCTAGATCTCTCGCAGTTCTTC

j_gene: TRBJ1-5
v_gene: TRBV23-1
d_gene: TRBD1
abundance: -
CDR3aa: CASSQISWGTGNQPQHF
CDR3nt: TGCGCCAGCAGTCAAATTTCGTGGGGGACAGGTAATCAGCCCCAGCATTTT

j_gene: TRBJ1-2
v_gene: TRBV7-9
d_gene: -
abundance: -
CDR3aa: CASSSLYIRDGYTF
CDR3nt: TGTGCCAGCAGCTCTCTCTACATCAGGGATGGCTACACCTTC

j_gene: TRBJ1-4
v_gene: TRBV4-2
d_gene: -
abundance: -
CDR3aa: CASSLRRPGSGTSHEKLFF
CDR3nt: TGTGCCAGCAGCTTACGGCGACCGGGGTCTGGTACAAGTCATGAAAAACTGTTTTTT

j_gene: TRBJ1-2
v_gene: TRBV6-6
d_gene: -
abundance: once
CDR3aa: CASGPKDSYPYGYTF
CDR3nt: TGTGCCAGCGGTCCCAAGGACAGTTACCCCTATGGCTACACCTTC

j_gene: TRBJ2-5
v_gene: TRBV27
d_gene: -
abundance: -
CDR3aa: CASSSSRVEGTQYF
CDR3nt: TGTGCCAGCAGTTCATCCAGGGTCGAAGGGACCCAGTACTTC

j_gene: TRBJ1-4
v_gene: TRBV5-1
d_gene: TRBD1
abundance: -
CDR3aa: CASSPWRDRDNEKLFF
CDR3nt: TGCGCCAGCAGCCCCTGGAGGGACAGGGATAATGAAAAACTGTTTTTT

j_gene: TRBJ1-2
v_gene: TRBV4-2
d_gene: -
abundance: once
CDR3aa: CASSPTDRFNYGYTF
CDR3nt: TGTGCCAGCAGCCCAACGGACAGATTTAACTATGGCTACACCTTC

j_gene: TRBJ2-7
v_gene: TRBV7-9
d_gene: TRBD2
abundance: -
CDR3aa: CASTPRGIRAPYEQYF
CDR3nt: TGTGCCAGCACCCCGCGGGGGATCCGGGCCCCCTACGAGCAGTACTTC

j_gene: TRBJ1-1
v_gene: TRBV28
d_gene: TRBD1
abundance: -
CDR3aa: CASRATGGPEAFF
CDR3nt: TGTGCCAGCAGGGCGACAGGGGGCCCTGAAGCTTTCTTT

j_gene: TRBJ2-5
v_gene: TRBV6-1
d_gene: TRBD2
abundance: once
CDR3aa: CASDSGGAPETQYF
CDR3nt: TGTGCCAGCGATAGCGGGGGGGCCCCAGAGACCCAGTACTTC

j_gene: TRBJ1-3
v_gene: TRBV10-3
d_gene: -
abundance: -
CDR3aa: CAISEEAGSTIYF
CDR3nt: TGTGCCATCAGTGAGGAGGCCGGGAGCACCATATATTTT

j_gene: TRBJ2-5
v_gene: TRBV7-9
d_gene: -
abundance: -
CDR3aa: CASSVSYQETQYF
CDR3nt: TGTGCCAGCAGCGTGAGTTACCAAGAGACCCAGTACTTC

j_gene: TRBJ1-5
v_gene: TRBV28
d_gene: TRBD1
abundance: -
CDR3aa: CASRGQGGQPQHF
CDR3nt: TGTGCCAGCAGGGGACAGGGAGGCCAGCCCCAGCATTTT

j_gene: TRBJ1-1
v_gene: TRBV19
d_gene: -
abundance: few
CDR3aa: CASAGWENTEAFF
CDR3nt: TGTGCCAGTGCAGGGTGGGAGAACACTGAAGCTTTCTTT

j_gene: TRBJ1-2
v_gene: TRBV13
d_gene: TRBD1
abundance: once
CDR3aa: CASRQTGGAYGYTF
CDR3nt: TGTGCCAGCAGACAGACAGGGGGCGCCTATGGCTACACCTTC

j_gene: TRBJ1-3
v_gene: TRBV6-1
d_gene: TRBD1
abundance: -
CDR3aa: CASSDGTGGTGNTIYF
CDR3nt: TGTGCCAGCAGTGATGGGACAGGGGGAACTGGAAACACCATATATTTT

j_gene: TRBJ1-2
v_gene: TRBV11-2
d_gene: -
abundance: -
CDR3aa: CASSSDGLRGYGYTF
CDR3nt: TGTGCCAGCAGCTCCGATGGCCTACGGGGGTATGGCTACACCTTC

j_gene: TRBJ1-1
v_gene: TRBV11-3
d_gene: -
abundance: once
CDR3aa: CASSFTVNTEAFF
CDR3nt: TGTGCCAGCAGCTTTACGGTGAACACTGAAGCTTTCTTT

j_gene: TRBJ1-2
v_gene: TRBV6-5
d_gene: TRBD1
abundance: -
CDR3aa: CASSYSQGVYGYTF
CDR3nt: TGTGCCAGCAGTTATAGCCAGGGGGTTTACGGCTACACCTTC

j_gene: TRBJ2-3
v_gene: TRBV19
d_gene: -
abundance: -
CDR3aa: CASSGRWRDGTDTQYF
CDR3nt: TGTGCCAGTAGTGGGAGATGGCGGGACGGGACAGATACGCAGTATTTT

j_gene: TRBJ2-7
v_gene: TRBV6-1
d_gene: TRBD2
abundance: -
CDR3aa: CASSTLGGYYEQYF
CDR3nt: TGTGCCAGCAGTACCCTCGGGGGGTACTACGAGCAGTACTTC

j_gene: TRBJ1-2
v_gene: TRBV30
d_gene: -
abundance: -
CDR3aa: CAWSPKQMETYTF
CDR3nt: TGTGCCTGGAGCCCTAAACAAATGGAGACGTACACCTTC